This T cell receptor beta chain was profiled in a study of tumor-infiltrating lymphocytes in oesophageal squamous cell carcinoma. TCRdb redid the calling of the PCR reads with MiXCR, one entry per CDR3 protein. This sample has about 16,000 distinct CDR3 sequences; around 46% occur once, and the top ten carry around a third. CDR1 is LGHNA and CDR2 is YNFKEQ in the germline V gene. The CDR3 length is 16 residues. The specimen sequenced was normal esophageal tissue next to the tumor. The chain carries TRBV4-2 and TRBJ2-6; weak D call: TRBD2 (6 bases). TRBJ2-1 matches the DNA end more closely, so the J call is doubtful. The clonotype was recovered from a female donor with esophageal squamous cell carcinoma. The CDR3 coding sequence is TGTGCCAGCAGCCACCGCGGGGCTCTCTACAATAATGAGCAGTTCTTC. Translated, it gives CASSHRGALYNNEQFF.